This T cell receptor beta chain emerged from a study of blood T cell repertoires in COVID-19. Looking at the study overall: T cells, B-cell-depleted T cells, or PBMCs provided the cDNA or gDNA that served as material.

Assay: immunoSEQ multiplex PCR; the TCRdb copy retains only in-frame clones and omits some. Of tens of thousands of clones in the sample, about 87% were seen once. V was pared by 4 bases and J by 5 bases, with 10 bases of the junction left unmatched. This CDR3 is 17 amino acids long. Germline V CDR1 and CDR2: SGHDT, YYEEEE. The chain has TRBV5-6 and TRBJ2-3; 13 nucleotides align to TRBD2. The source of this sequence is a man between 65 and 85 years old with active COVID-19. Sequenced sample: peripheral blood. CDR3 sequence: CASSILAGGPMEDTQYF. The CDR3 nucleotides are TGTGCCAGCAGCATACTAGCGGGGGGGCCCATGGAAGATACGCAGTATTTT.